Below, one T cell receptor (beta chain) is given with its context. The sample holds a few counts of this clone. Its antigen has not been determined. Nothing much larger sits one base from this clone, and base qualities are not available. The time point label on this specimen signifies: baseline before first vaccination. Samples from vaccinated people were obtained from the UK trials COV001 and COV002, which included a single-blind randomized controlled phase 2/3 trial of AZD1222 (ChAdOx1 nCoV-19) in healthy adults. Trial participant PBMC samples were collected at day 0 and day 28 after the second dose for TCRbeta chain sequencing. These data belong to a study of T cell responses to AZD1222 COVID-19 vaccine (dated by TCRdb to the early 2020s). With respect to the entire study: AZD1222 recipients given second doses at about 4 weeks or at about 12 weeks were pooled, since spike-specific TCR depth and breadth were not found to differ between the two schedules. A total of 240 or so trial participants underwent TCR sequencing, of whom under 220 had received two doses of AZD1222 and some 25 had received two doses of the MenACWY control vaccine. Trial participants were enrolled by age into subgroups of 18-55, 56-69 and 70-plus years, and around 150, 28 and 57 TCR-sequenced participants, respectively, were included in these subgroups.

What the study reported, not specific to this receptor: The 56-69-year group was small, and its depth increase did not reach significance, likely because of low power. Because no samples from the day 14 peak response were available, repertoires could be characterized only after the peak T cell response. Conclusions about previously exposed vaccinees are limited, since just five or six AZD1222 recipients were seropositive for SARS-CoV-2 at baseline. Vaccine-associated CD4 TCRs spanned the whole spike protein, with dominant responses in regions 160-218 and 743-854. After two AZD1222 doses, spike-specific TCR breadth and depth were significantly higher than at day 0 and than in MenACWY recipients. Reportedly, close to half of the unique spike-specific TCRs recognized epitopes lying outside the regions that are mutated in the B.1.351 and B.1.1.7 variants. Participants were mostly white British and included more females than males, and it was suggested by the authors that clonal diversity may have been underestimated.

The germline V gene provides CDR1 KGHDR and CDR2 SFDVKD. From cysteine to phenylalanine, the CDR3 is 15 amino acids long. The read is trimmed to its CDR3 DNA, 45 bases read in frame from base 1. V is clipped by 4 bases and J by 6 bases, and the sequence between their germline boundaries is 15 bases long. The CDR3 regions of human TCRbeta chains were subjected to immunosequencing. Per the source publication's procedure: Repertoire TCRs were matched against a reference library of SARS-CoV-2-specific TCRs generated with the MIRA antigen-specificity platform. Breadth was defined as the fraction of unique TCRs that were SARS-CoV-2-associated, and depth was defined as the fraction of total T cells that were SARS-CoV-2-associated. Using the MIRA data, each spike-specific TCR was mapped to the spike region that the TCR reacts to and placed in a CD4 or CD8 class. Log10-transformed breadth and depth values were compared by one-way ANOVA with Sidak's multiple comparisons tests. Drawn from immuneACCESS, this table holds only the in-frame rearrangements with V and J called that TCRdb kept. Clones are partly lost; checked studies trace under half to an unresolved V gene and leave the rest unexplained. The V and J calls and the clone size are those of that table, but D and trimming were determined from the DNA. For this sample the table gives 130,000 or so clones, of which over 90% were detected only once. Together, the top ten hold 5.4% of the sample.

The source of this sequence is an adult in good health. Recombination joined TRBV24-1 with TRBJ2-1; confidence is insufficient to name the D gene. The sequencing used peripheral blood, collected on day 0 of AZD1222 vaccination. The nucleotide sequence reads as follows: TGTGCCACCAGTGACAGCAGAGTTAAGGGCAATGAGCAGTTCTTC. This is translated as CATSDSRVKGNEQFF.